The T cell receptor (beta chain) under discussion was sequenced for a study of T cells in Graves' hyperthyroidism and ophthalmopathy (dated by TCRdb to between 2018 and 2020). The study in broad terms: TCR V-J signatures able to tell the groups apart were searched for in a discovery cohort of approximately 95 patients, of whom more than 40 had Graves' ophthalmopathy and roughly 58 had stable Graves' hyperthyroidism. The paper reports TCR Vbeta CDR3 sequencing of approximately 140 peripheral blood samples: 43 ophthalmopathy, under 80 hyperthyroidism and approximately 17 progressor patients. In addition, the study compared T-cell repertoires in thyroid tissue and in blood from five or six Graves' hyperthyroidism patients. An independent validation cohort of around 19 hyperthyroidism patients and 17 patients who later progressed to ophthalmopathy tested prospective prediction of ophthalmopathy. The 100 or so discovery patients were divided at random into training and test sets in a 7:3 ratio. Once sampling was done, hyperthyroidism patients were given methimazole at a starting dose of 30 mg daily, whereas ophthalmopathy patients were given high-dose intravenous methylprednisolone.

Exclusion was applied to patients with uncontrolled infections, other autoimmune diseases, pregnancy or lactation. Clinical symptoms, serum thyroxine and TRAb, thyroid ultrasound, and orbital computed tomography formed the basis for the diagnoses. Trizol reagent was used to extract total RNA, and RNA quality was then checked on an Agilent 2100 Bioanalyzer. This clonotype appeared many times. It lacks a known antigen. Nothing much larger sits one base from this clone, and base qualities are not available. Beyond this particular receptor, the publication reports: In cross-validation, a model built on a 13 V-J signature told ophthalmopathy apart from stable hyperthyroidism with approximately 90% sensitivity and roughly 81% specificity, and in testing the same model reached 80%/75%. Sample size was not statistically predetermined, and blinding of investigators to group allocation was not performed. In validation, the model predicted progression to ophthalmopathy a median of about 6.8 months before onset, with about 67% sensitivity and about 72% specificity. Blood samples also contained most of the expanded thyroid clonotypes (frequency above 0.001), which suggests that blood repertoires may reflect thyroid immune responses.

TCR beta CDR3 regions were amplified from RNA transcripts. For the first round of RT-PCR on the TCR CDR3, the HTBI primer set was used together with the Qiagen OneStep RT-PCR kit. Libraries were constructed in a second round of multiplex PCR, after which size selection and purification were performed. Libraries were sequenced paired-end with 100 bp reads on an Illumina HiSeq2000. The paper's data handling went like this. Raw data were processed with SOAPnuke, discarding reads with adapters, uncalled bases, mean Phred below 15, or no exact constant-primer or identifier match. High-quality paired reads were merged using COPE v1.2.5, and each unique nucleotide sequence was defined as a clonotype. MiTCR v1.1 was used to align clonotypes to the IMGT TRBV, TRBD and TRBJ reference segments. Analysis was restricted to V-J combinations with a frequency above 0.0001, which covered roughly 99% of repertoires. A TCS score was defined as the ratio between F50 (clonal expansion) and ExV (chaos), using BLOSUM62-based TCRdist between CDR3 peptides within each V-J. Welch's t-statistics and random forest reduced just over 500 V-J features to roughly 13, which were used in a naive Bayes classifier (R e1071). The similarity between thyroid and blood repertoires was quantified using the Morisita-Horn index. TCRdb reprocessing: public reads trimmed at Q25 with fastp, clones called with MiXCR, in-frame beta chains kept. Every entry covers one CDR3 protein and lists the most common genes and DNA from its rows. TCRdb's processing, not the authors' own work, is the source of the V and J calls. The sample includes about 700,000 distinct CDR3 sequences, with less than 45% observed a single time. The ten largest account for more than 7% of the sample.

The germline ends are 11 bases apart after V is trimmed by 5 bases and J by 6 bases. Looking up the germline V gene (reference sequence) yields CDR1 SEHNR and CDR2 FQNEAQ. Its CDR3 holds 12 amino acids, cysteine through phenylalanine. The kept DNA is CDR3 alone, 36 bases in frame from the first base. The receptor was isolated from an adult man with Graves' disease, either hyperthyroidism or ophthalmopathy (not recorded which). Rearrangement joined TRBV7-9 to TRBJ2-7, and TRBD2 may be the D gene, going by 6 matching bases. The specimen was peripheral blood or thyroid tissue (not recorded which). The bases read TGTGCCAGCAGCGATAGCGGCCTCGAGCAGTACTTC. Its amino acids are CASSDSGLEQYF.